The next 30 T cell receptor beta chains were all read from a single sample in a study of shared clonotypes between healthy human individuals. Profiled with immunoSEQ multiplex PCR; TCRdb holds only in-frame clones, not every one. The sample lists around 1,000,000 clones, 60% to 85% seen once, with 0.89% in the top ten. Input material: memory CD4+ T cells from PBMCs. Subset of the sample: CD45RA-negative fraction. These receptors came from a man younger than 35 in good health. Some clones in this sample may be carry-over from other donors' samples.

A single count supports this clone. The J gene is TRBJ2-5, the V gene TRBV6-1; 10 bases are a match to TRBD1. Unmatched junction bases numbered 13, after V lost 4 bases and J lost 5 bases. The germline CDR1 and CDR2 sequences are MNHNS and SASEGT. The CDR3 has 17 amino acids. CDR3 sequence (DNA): TGTGCCAGCAGTGCCCGTGGGGGACAGGGGCTGTGGGAGACCCAGTACTTC. Translating it yields CASSARGGQGLWETQYF.

This chain links TRBV5-1 with TRBJ2-2; D ambiguous. Germline lookup yields CDR1 SGHRS and CDR2 YFSETQ. The CDR3 consists of 14 residues. The germline V and J ends were trimmed by 4 bases and 5 bases, with 12 bases remaining between them. The CDR3 coding sequence is TGCGCCAGCAGCGCCCCCGTGGGGACCGGGGAGCTGTTTTTT. Its protein is CASSAPVGTGELFF.

The chain recombines TRBV4-3 with TRBJ1-3; D unclear. Germline V gene data show CDR1 as LGHNA and CDR2 as YSLEER. Trimming removed 0 bases at V and 11 bases at J, with 11 bases between. This CDR3 has 13 amino acids. Written as DNA, the CDR3 is TGCGCCAGCAGCCAAGATGTGCCGAGGGCCATATATTTT. It codes for CASSQDVPRAIYF.

The chain uses TRBV29-1 and TRBJ1-5; possible D gene TRBD1, 5 bases. This CDR3 has 15 amino acids. Between the trimmed V and J ends, which lost 4 bases and 0 bases, there was a span of 13 bases. Germline V CDR1 and CDR2: SQVTM, ANQGSEA. For the CDR3, the DNA is TGCAGCGTTGCCTTGGAAGGGGATAGCAATCAGCCCCAGCATTTT. It is translated as CSVALEGDSNQPQHF.

CDR3 nucleotides: TGCGCCAGCAGCCTACCGACAGAAGGACTAGCGGGTTCTCTCTACGAGCAGTACTTC. This codes for CASSLPTEGLAGSLYEQYF. The chain combines TRBV5-1 with TRBJ2-7, with 11 positions matching TRBD2. Germline CDR1 and CDR2: SGHRS and YFSETQ. The CDR3 is 19 residues long. V was clipped by 4 bases and J by 3 bases; unmatched bases: 18.

This chain joins TRBV7-2 and TRBJ2-1; 16 bases are shared with TRBD2. Germline V lookup: CDR1 SGHTA, CDR2 FQGNSA. This CDR3 is 17 amino acids long. Trimming removed 5 bases from V and 4 bases from J; junction bases left unmatched: 5. CDR3 sequence (DNA): TGTGCCAGCAGCAGGGGACTAGCGGGAGGGATATACAATGAGCAGTTCTTC. It is translated as CASSRGLAGGIYNEQFF.

This clone came up once. The rearrangement joins TRBV5-6 to TRBJ2-5; 9 bases fit TRBD1. Germline lookup yields CDR1 SGHDT and CDR2 YYEEEE. J gave up 6 bases and V 3 bases, and 9 bases lay outside the gene matches. The CDR3 is 15 amino acids. The CDR3 nucleotides are TGTGCCAGCAGCTCTACGGGACAGGGTGAGAAGACCCAGTACTTC. Translation: CASSSTGQGEKTQYF. Supplemented by reference TRBV5-6 and TRBJ2-5, the full variable domain reads DAGVTQSPTHLIKTRGQQVTLRCSPKSGHDTVSWYQQALGQGPQFIFQYYEEEERQRGNFPDRFSGHQFPNYSSELNVNALLLGDSALYLCASSSTGQGEKTQYFGPGTRLLVL.

On this clone itself: At one end the junction does not follow the germline gene, possibly because of a read error. The gene calls are TRBV6-1 and TRBJ2-5, with TRBD2 matching 11 bases. This CDR3 is built from 16 residues. The germline V gene encodes CDR1 MNHNS and CDR2 SASEGT. The CDR3 nucleotides read TGTGCCAGCGGTGAAAGTAGTAGCGGGAGGGAGGAGACCCAGTACTTC. Its protein product is CASGESSSGREETQYF.

V usage is TRBV6-4 and J usage is TRBJ2-5, with TRBD2 matching over 12 bases. The length of the CDR3 is 15 residues. Germline V lookup: CDR1 MRHNA, CDR2 SNTAGT. The V gene end was trimmed by 6 bases and the J gene end by 1 base; junction bases not matched to a gene: 3. The DNA of the CDR3 is TGTGCCAGCAGCCAGACTAGCGGGAGCCAAGAGACCCAGTACTTC. Translating it yields CASSQTSGSQETQYF.

The V and J genes are TRBV5-4 and TRBJ1-1; D gene ambiguous. Trimming removed 2 bases from V and 0 bases from J, with 8 bases in between. Germline CDR1 is SGHNT and CDR2 is YYREEE (reference sequence). This CDR3 has 14 amino acids. For the CDR3, the DNA is TGTGCCAGCAGCTTCGGCCACTTGAACACTGAAGCTTTCTTT. As protein: CASSFGHLNTEAFF.

The CDR3 DNA reads TGTGCCAGCAGTGTTCAGCCCGCCGATACGCAGTATTTT. Protein product: CASSVQPADTQYF. The chain carries TRBV6-4 and TRBJ2-3; D remains unclear. The V and J ends lost 4 bases and 6 bases respectively, with 11 bases between them. Germline V gene data show CDR1 as MRHNA and CDR2 as SNTAGT. The CDR3 is 13 amino acids.

V usage is TRBV7-3 and J usage is TRBJ2-3, with D maybe TRBD1 (5 bases). The CDR3 consists of 14 residues. CDR1 is SGHTA and CDR2 is FQGTGA in the germline V gene. Trimming took 5 bases from V and 4 from J, leaving 13 bases between them. The CDR3 nucleotides read TGTGCCAGCAGCCCCGTTCAGGGTTCAGATACGCAGTATTTT. It codes for CASSPVQGSDTQYF. Drawing the rest from reference TRBV7-3 and TRBJ2-3, the complete variable domain is GAGVSQTPSNKVTEKGKYVELRCDPISGHTALYWYRQSLGQGPEFLIYFQGTGAADDSGLPNDRFFAVRPEGSVSTLKIQRTERGDSAVYLCASSPVQGSDTQYFGPGTRLTVL.

V gene TRBV28 combines with J gene TRBJ2-3; D is undetermined. The length of the CDR3 is 11 residues. The V gene lost 7 bases and the J gene lost 5 bases, with 7 bases spanning the gap. The V gene's germline CDR1 is MDHEN and CDR2 SYDVKM. CDR3 nucleotide sequence: TGTGCCAGCACAGATCGAGATACGCAGTATTTT. Translation gives CASTDRDTQYF.

V usage is TRBV27 and J usage is TRBJ2-1; 12 positions agree with TRBD2. With 6 bases clipped from V and 12 bases from J, the junction kept 9 bases outside the gene matches. CDR1 and CDR2 (germline): MNHEY, SMNVEV (reference sequence). This CDR3 has 14 amino acids. CDR3 sequence reads: CASSRTSGTWTQFF. The CDR3 coding sequence is TGTGCCAGCAGCAGGACTAGCGGGACATGGACGCAGTTCTTC.

Of note for this clone: The sample carries other DNA sequences with the same CDR3. This chain joins TRBV2 and TRBJ1-2; weak D call: TRBD1 (6 bases). In germline, CDR1 is SNHLY, CDR2 FYNNEI. The length of the CDR3 is 14 residues. Trimming stripped 2 bases from V and 4 bases from J, with 11 bases between. The CDR3 sequence is CASSEWGGGYGYTF. CDR3 bases: TGTGCCAGCAGTGAATGGGGGGGCGGCTATGGCTACACCTTC.

The chain employs TRBV7-9 and TRBJ2-1; 8 positions agree with TRBD2. CDR3 length equals 16 residues. V shed 5 bases and J 7 bases; nucleotides not matched to a gene: 13. Germline V gives CDR1 SEHNR, CDR2 FQNEAQ (reference sequence). CDR3 sequence: CASSLSTAGVRNEQFF. In DNA, the CDR3 is TGTGCCAGCAGCCTTAGCACAGCGGGAGTGAGGAATGAGCAGTTCTTC.

This clone has more than one count but fewer than ten. The chain is built from TRBV2 and TRBJ2-1; 7 nucleotides match TRBD2. The length of the CDR3 is 15 residues. The germline gives CDR1 SNHLY, CDR2 FYNNEI. Trimming took 7 bases from V and 8 from J; bases not matched to a gene: 14. The CDR3 sequence is CASMEVSTSNDEQFF. The CDR3 DNA sequence: TGTGCCAGCATGGAGGTCTCGACTAGCAACGATGAGCAGTTCTTC.

This clone has a handful of counts. The chain recombines TRBV5-1 with TRBJ2-4; D tentatively reads TRBD1 or TRBD2 (5 bases each). The V and J ends lost 4 bases and 8 bases respectively, with 22 bases between them. The CDR3 runs 16 residues. CDR1 and CDR2 from the germline V gene are SGHRS and YFSETQ. The chain's CDR3 is CASSRGSLGAVDIQYF. CDR3 nucleotide sequence: TGCGCCAGCAGCCGGGGCAGTCTAGGCGCCGTAGACATTCAGTACTTC.

The genes are TRBV28 and TRBJ1-2; TRBD1 agrees at 8 bases. Germline V gives CDR1 MDHEN, CDR2 SYDVKM. CDR3 size: 13 residues. Losses at the gene ends were 9 bases for V and 7 bases for J; bases not matched to a gene: 10. As DNA, the CDR3 is TGTGCCAGTCGGGGGTCCGGGACAGGTGGCTACACCTTC. Translating gives CASRGSGTGGYTF.

The chain uses TRBV28 and TRBJ2-7; possibly TRBD1 for D (6 bases). V was pared by 6 bases and J by 3 bases, with 15 bases between. The CDR3 is made up of 14 amino acids. Germline V gene sequence: CDR1 MDHEN, CDR2 SYDVKM. In DNA form, the CDR3 reads TGTGCCAGCAGCGCATACTTAGGGGGCTACGAGCAGTACTTC. Amino acid sequence: CASSAYLGGYEQYF.

As regards this clone: Possible read error: a much larger clone is one base away. The rearrangement joins TRBV5-5 to TRBJ1-1; D not certain. Germline V gives CDR1 SGHKS, CDR2 YYEKEE (reference sequence). The CDR3 covers 12 residues. V was shortened by 5 bases and J by 1 base, with 6 bases between the two germline ends. CDR3 bases: TGTGCCAGCAGTTACCCGAACACTGAAGCTTTCTTT. Amino acids: CASSYPNTEAFF.

The rearrangement joins TRBV28 to TRBJ2-3; the match to TRBD1 covers 9 bases. The germline V gene encodes CDR1 MDHEN and CDR2 SYDVKM. CDR3 length equals 15 residues. V lost 6 bases to trimming and J lost 3 bases; unmatched junction nucleotides: 7. CDR3: CASSMDRGTTDTQYF. CDR3 coding DNA: TGTGCCAGCAGCATGGACAGGGGTACGACAGATACGCAGTATTTT.

CDR3 sequence (DNA): TGTGCCAGCAGCCCCATGGGGAACACTGAAGCTTTCTTT. It yields the protein CASSPMGNTEAFF. The V and J genes are TRBV7-3 and TRBJ1-1; the D is unclear. The CDR3 has 13 amino acids. Deletions cut 5 bases from V and 1 base from J, with 8 bases between. From germline, CDR1 is SGHTA and CDR2 FQGTGA.

This sequence joins TRBV19 and TRBJ2-1; D is undetermined. CDR1 is LNHDA and CDR2 is SQIVND in the germline V gene (reference sequence). The germline V and J ends were trimmed by 5 bases and 15 bases, with 17 bases remaining between them. This CDR3 has 12 amino acids. The CDR3 protein is CASSAQQKLLFF. The CDR3, as DNA: TGTGCCAGTAGTGCTCAGCAGAAACTCTTGTTCTTC.

This clone was recorded once. This chain uses TRBV5-4 with TRBJ2-1; the match to TRBD2 covers 9 bases. V lost 5 bases, J lost 2 bases, and 5 bases stayed unmatched. The CDR3 extends over 15 amino acids. Germline loops: CDR1 SGHNT, CDR2 YYREEE (reference sequence). CDR3 residues: CASRTGTSPYNEQFF. The CDR3 nucleotides are TGTGCCAGCAGGACCGGGACTAGCCCCTACAATGAGCAGTTCTTC.

This rearrangement joins TRBV5-1 to TRBJ2-7; 7 bases agree with TRBD1. V lost 1 base, J lost 0 bases, and 4 bases stayed unmatched. The germline V gene has CDR1 SGHRS and CDR2 YFSETQ. The CDR3 consists of 15 residues. The CDR3: CASSLIAGGSYEQYF. For the CDR3, the DNA is TGCGCCAGCAGCTTGATTGCAGGGGGCTCCTACGAGCAGTACTTC. Using reference TRBV5-1 and TRBJ2-7 for the parts outside the CDR3, the full variable domain is KAGVTQTPRYLIKTRGQQVTLSCSPISGHRSVSWYQQTPGQGLQFLFEYFSETQRNKGNFPGRFSGRQFSNSRSEMNVSTLELGDSALYLCASSLIAGGSYEQYFGPGTRLTVT.

About this clone itself: At one of its ends the junction is not consistent with the germline gene, which may arise from a read error. The chain uses TRBV5-1 and TRBJ2-2; TRBD2 matches at 8 bases. Germline CDR1 and CDR2: SGHRS and YFSETQ. The CDR3 runs 16 residues. DNA for the CDR3: TGCGCCAGCAGCCTTCGAGCGGGAGTTAATACCGGGGAGCTATTTTTT. Amino acids: CASSLRAGVNTGELFF.

This clone showed up just a few times. The gene calls are TRBV2 and TRBJ1-1; 7 bases line up with TRBD1. The ends lost 7 bases at V and 3 bases at J; junction bases unmatched: 5. Germline V CDR1 and CDR2: SNHLY, FYNNEI. The CDR3 has 13 amino acids. CDR3 in amino acids: CASTPGGHTEAFF. CDR3 coding DNA: TGTGCCAGCACTCCAGGGGGGCACACTGAAGCTTTCTTT.

The chain uses TRBV5-1 and TRBJ2-2; 9 nucleotides match TRBD2. V was pared by 6 bases and J by 8 bases, with 2 bases of the junction left unmatched. Germline CDR1 is SGHRS and CDR2 is YFSETQ. There are 12 residues in the CDR3. The CDR3 is CASNSGRGELFF. The DNA for the CDR3 is TGCGCCAGCAATAGCGGGAGAGGGGAGCTGTTTTTT.

The CDR3 nucleotides are TGTGCCAGCAGCTTACGGCCAGGCGGCGACTATGGCTACACCTTC. Encoded protein: CASSLRPGGDYGYTF. J is TRBJ1-2 and V is TRBV11-2; D unresolved. This CDR3 region has 15 residues. Germline CDR1 and CDR2: SGHAT and FQNNGV. The V and J ends lost 2 bases and 3 bases respectively, with 13 bases between them.